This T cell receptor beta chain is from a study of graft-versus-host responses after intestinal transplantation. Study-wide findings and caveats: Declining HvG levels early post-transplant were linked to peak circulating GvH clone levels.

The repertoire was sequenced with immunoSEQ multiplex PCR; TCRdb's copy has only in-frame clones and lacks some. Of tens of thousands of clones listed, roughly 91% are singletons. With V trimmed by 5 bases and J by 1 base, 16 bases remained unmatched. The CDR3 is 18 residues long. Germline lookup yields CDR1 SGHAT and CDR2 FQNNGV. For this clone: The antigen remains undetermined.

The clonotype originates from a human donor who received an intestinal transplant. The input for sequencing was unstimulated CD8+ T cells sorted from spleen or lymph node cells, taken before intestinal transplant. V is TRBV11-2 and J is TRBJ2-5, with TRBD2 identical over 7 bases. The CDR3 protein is CASSPARGMPGGQETQYF. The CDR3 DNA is TGTGCCAGCAGCCCCGCGCGGGGTATGCCGGGGGGCCAAGAGACCCAGTACTTC.